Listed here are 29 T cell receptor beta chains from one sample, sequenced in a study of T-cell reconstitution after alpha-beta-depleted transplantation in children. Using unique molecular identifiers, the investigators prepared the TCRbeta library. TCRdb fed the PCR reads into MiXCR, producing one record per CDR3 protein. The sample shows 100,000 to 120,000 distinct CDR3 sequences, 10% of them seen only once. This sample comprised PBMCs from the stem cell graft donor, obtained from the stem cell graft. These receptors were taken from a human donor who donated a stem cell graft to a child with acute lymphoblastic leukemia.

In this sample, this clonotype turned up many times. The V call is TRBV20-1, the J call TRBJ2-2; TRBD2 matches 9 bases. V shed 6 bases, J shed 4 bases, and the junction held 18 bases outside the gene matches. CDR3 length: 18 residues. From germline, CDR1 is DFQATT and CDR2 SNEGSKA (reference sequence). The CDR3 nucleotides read TGCAGTGCCCCGGCGATTAGCGGGAGCGGAACGGGCACCGGGGAGCTGTTTTTT. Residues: CSAPAISGSGTGTGELFF.

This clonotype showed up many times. CDR3 protein: CASSSRGTGGREKLFF. The CDR3 nucleotides read TGTGCCAGCAGCTCAAGGGGGACAGGGGGCCGAGAAAAACTGTTTTTT. The chain couples TRBV7-2 to TRBJ1-4; 12 bases match TRBD1. Trimming at V came to 4 bases and at J to 8 bases, leaving 8 bases not matched to a gene. CDR1 and CDR2 (germline): SGHTA, FQGNSA. This CDR3 spans 16 amino acids.

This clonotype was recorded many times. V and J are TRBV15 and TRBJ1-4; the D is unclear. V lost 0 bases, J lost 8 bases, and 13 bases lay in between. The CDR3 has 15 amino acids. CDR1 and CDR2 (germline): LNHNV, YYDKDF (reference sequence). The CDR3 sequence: CATSRDRSSREKLFF. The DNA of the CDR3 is TGTGCCACCAGCAGAGATCGAAGCTCTAGGGAAAAACTGTTTTTT.

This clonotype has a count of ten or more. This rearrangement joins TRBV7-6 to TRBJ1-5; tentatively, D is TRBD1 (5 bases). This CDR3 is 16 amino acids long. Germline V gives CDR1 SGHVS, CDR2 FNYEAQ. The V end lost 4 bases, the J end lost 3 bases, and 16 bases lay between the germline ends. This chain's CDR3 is CASSSSAGPSNQPQHF. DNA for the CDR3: TGTGCCAGCAGCTCCTCCGCAGGGCCCTCCAATCAGCCCCAGCATTTT. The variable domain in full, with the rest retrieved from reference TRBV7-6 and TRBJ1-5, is GAGVSQSPRYKVTKRGQDVALRCDPISGHVSLYWYRQALGQGPEFLTYFNYEAQQDKSGLPNDRFSAERPEGSISTLTIQRTEQRDSAMYRCASSSSAGPSNQPQHFGDGTRLSIL.

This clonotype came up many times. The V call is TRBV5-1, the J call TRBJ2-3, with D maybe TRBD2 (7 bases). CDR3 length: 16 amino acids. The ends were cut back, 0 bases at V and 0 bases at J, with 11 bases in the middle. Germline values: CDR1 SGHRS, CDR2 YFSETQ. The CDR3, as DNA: TGCGCCAGCAGCTTGGAAAGGGGGGGGAGCACAGATACGCAGTATTTT. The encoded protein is CASSLERGGSTDTQYF.

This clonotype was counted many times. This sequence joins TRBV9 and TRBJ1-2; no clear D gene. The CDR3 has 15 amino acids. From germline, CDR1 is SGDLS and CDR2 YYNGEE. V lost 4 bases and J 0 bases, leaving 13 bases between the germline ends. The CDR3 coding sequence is TGTGCCAGCAGCCCAACAGCCCAGACTAACTATGGCTACACCTTC. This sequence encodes CASSPTAQTNYGYTF.

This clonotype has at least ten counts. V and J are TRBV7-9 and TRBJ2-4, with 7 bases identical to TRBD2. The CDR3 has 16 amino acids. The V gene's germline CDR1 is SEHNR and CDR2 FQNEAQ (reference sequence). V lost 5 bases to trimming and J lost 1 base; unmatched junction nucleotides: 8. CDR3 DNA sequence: TGTGCCAGCAGCCCGGGGGGTGTTCTGGCCAAAAACATTCAGTACTTC. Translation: CASSPGGVLAKNIQYF.

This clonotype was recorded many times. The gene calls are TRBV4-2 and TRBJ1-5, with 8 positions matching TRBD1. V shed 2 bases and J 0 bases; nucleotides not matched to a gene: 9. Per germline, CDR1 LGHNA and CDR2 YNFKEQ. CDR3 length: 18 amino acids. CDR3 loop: CASSQKLRTGTSNQPQHF. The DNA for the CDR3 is TGTGCCAGCAGCCAAAAGCTTAGGACAGGGACTAGCAATCAGCCCCAGCATTTT.

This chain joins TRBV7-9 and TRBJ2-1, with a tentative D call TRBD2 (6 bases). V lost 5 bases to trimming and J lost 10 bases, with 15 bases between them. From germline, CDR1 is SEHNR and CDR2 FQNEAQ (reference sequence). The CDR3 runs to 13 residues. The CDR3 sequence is CASSPQAGKEQFF. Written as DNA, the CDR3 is TGTGCCAGCAGCCCCCAGGCGGGAAAAGAGCAGTTCTTC.

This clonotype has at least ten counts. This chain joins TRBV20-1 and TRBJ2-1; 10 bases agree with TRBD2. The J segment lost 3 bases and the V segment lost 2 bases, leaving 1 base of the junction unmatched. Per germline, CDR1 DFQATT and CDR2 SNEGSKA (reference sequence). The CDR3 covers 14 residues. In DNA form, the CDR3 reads TGCAGTGCTAGACTAGCGGGAGACTACAATGAGCAGTTCTTC. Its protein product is CSARLAGDYNEQFF.

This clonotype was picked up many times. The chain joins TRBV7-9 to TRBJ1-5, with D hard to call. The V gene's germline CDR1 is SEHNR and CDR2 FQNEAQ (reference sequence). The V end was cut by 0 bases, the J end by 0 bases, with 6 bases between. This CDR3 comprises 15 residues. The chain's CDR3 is CASSLAKGSNQPQHF. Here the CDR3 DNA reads TGTGCCAGCAGCTTAGCAAAGGGTAGCAATCAGCCCCAGCATTTT.

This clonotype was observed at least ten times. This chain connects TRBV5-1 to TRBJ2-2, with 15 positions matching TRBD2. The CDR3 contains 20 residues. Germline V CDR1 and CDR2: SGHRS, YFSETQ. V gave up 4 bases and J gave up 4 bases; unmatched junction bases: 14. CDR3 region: CASSPTGGLAGGPSTGELFF. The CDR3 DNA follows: TGCGCCAGCAGCCCCACCGGCGGACTAGCGGGGGGGCCCAGCACCGGGGAGCTGTTTTTT.

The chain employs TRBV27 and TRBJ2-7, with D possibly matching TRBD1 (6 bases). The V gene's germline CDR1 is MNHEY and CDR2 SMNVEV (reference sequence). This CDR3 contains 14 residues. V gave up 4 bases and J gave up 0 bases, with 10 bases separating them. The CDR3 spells CASSWGRTSYEQYF. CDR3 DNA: TGTGCCAGCAGTTGGGGGCGGACCTCCTACGAGCAGTACTTC.

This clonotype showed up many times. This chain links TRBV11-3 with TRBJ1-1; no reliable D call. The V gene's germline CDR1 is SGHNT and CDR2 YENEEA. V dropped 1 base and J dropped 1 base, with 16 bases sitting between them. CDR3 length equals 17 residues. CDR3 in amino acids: CASSLGFGRQPNTEAFF. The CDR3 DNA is TGTGCCAGCAGCTTAGGGTTTGGGCGGCAGCCGAACACTGAAGCTTTCTTT.

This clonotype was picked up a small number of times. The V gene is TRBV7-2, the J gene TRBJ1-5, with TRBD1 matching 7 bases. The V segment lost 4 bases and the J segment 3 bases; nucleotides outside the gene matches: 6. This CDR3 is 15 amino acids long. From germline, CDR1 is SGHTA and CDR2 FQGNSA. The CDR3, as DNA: TGTGCCAGCAGCTCAAGGACAGGACCCAATCAGCCCCAGCATTTT. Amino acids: CASSSRTGPNQPQHF.

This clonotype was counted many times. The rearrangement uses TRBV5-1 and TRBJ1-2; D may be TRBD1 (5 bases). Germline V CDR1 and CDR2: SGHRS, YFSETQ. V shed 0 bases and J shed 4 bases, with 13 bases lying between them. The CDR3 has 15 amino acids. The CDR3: CASSLEPTVLYGYTF. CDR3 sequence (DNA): TGCGCCAGCAGCTTGGAACCGACAGTTCTCTATGGCTACACCTTC. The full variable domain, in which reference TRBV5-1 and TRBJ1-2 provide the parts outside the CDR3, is KAGVTQTPRYLIKTRGQQVTLSCSPISGHRSVSWYQQTPGQGLQFLFEYFSETQRNKGNFPGRFSGRQFSNSRSEMNVSTLELGDSALYLCASSLEPTVLYGYTFGSGTRLTVV.

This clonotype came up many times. This CDR3 is CASSPGKISSTNEKLFF. Written as DNA, the CDR3 is TGTGCCAGCAGCCCCGGGAAGATCAGTTCGACTAATGAAAAACTGTTTTTT. This chain uses TRBV7-2 with TRBJ1-4; no clear D gene. Germline loops: CDR1 SGHTA, CDR2 FQGNSA. The CDR3 is 17 residues long. The V and J ends lost 5 bases and 2 bases respectively, with 18 bases between them.

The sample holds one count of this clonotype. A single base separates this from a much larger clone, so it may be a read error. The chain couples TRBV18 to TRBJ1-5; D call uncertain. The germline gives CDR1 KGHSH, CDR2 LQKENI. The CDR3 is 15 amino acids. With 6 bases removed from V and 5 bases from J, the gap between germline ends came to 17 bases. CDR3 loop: CASSHWGSTDQPQHF. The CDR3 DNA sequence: TGTGCCAGCTCCCACTGGGGATCTACGGATCAGCCCCAGCATTTT.

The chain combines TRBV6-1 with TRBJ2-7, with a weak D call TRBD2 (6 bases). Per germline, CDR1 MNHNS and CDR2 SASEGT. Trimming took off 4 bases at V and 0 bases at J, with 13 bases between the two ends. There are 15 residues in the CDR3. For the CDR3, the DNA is TGTGCCAGCAGTGCCGCTGGGGGGAGCTCCTACGAGCAGTACTTC. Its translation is CASSAAGGSSYEQYF.

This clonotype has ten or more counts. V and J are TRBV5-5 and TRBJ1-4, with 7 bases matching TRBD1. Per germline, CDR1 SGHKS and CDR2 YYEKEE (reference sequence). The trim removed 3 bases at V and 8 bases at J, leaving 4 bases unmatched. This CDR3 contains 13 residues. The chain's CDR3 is CASSSRGREKLFF. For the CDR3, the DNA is TGTGCCAGCAGCTCAAGGGGGCGAGAAAAACTGTTTTTT.

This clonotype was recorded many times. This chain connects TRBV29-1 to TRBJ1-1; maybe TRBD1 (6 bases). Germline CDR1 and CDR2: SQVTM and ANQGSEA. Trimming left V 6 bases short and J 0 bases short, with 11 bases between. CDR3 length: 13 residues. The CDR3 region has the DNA TGCAGCGTGGGGGGGCAAATGAACACTGAAGCTTTCTTT. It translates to CSVGGQMNTEAFF. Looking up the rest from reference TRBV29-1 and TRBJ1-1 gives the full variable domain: SAVISQKPSRDICQRGTSLTIQCQVDSQVTMMFWYRQQPGQSLTLIATANQGSEATYESGFVIDKFPISRPNLTFSTLTVSNMSPEDSSIYLCSVGGQMNTEAFFGQGTRLTVV.

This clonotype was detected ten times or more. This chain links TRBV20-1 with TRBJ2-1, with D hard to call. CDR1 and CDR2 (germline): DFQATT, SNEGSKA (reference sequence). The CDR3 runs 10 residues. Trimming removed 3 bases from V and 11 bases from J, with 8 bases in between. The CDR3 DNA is TGCAGTGCTAGGAAGTACCAGCAGTTCTTC. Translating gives CSARKYQQFF.

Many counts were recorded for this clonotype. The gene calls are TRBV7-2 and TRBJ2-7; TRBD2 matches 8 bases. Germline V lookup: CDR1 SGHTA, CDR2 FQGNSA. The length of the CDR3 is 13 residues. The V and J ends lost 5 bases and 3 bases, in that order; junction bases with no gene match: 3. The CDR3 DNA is TGTGCCAGCAGCCGAACTAGCGGCTACGAGCAGTACTTC. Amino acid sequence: CASSRTSGYEQYF.

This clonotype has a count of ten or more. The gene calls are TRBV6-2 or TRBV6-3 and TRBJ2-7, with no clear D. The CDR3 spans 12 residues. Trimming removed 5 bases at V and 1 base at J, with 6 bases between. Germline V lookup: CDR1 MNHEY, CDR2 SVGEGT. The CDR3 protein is CASSRISYEQYF. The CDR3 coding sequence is TGTGCCAGCAGTAGGATATCCTACGAGCAGTACTTC.

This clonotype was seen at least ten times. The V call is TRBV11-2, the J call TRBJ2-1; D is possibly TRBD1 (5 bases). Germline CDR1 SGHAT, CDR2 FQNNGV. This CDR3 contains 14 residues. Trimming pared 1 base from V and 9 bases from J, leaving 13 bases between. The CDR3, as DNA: TGTGCCAGCAGCTTAGTCCCAGTAAGGGGTGAGCAGTTCTTC. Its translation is CASSLVPVRGEQFF.

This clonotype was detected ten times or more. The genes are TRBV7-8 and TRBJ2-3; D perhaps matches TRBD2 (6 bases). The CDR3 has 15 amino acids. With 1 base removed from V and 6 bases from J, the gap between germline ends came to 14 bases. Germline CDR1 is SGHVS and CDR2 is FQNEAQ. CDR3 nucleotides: TGTGCCAGCAGCTTAGGGACTATCGCTTCGGATACGCAGTATTTT. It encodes CASSLGTIASDTQYF.

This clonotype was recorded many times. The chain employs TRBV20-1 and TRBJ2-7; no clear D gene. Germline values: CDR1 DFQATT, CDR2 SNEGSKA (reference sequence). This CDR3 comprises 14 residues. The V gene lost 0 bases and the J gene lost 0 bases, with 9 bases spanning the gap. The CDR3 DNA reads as TGCAGTGCTAGAGATGGGGAACGCTCCTACGAGCAGTACTTC. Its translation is CSARDGERSYEQYF.

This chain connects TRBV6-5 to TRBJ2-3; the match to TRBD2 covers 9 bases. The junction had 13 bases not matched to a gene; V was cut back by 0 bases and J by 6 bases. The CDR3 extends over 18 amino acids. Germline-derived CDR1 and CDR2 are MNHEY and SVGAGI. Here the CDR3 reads CASSYSDLAGGQWDTQYF. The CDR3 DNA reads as TGTGCCAGCAGTTACTCGGATTTGGCGGGGGGGCAGTGGGATACGCAGTATTTT.

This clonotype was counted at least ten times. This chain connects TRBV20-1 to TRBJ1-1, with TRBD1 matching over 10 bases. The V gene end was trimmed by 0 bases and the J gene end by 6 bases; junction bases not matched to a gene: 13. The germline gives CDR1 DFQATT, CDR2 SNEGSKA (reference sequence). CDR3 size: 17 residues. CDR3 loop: CSARDRGTGAGRAEAFF. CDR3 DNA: TGCAGTGCTAGAGATCGGGGGACAGGGGCGGGAAGAGCTGAAGCTTTCTTT.